This is a list of T cell receptor beta chains from one sample in a study of T cell repertoires in cytomegalovirus infection. Each CDR3 protein gets one entry after TCRdb re-called the reads with MiXCR. The profile shows about 310,000 distinct CDR3 sequences, under 20% of them singletons. Sequenced: PBMCs. Receptor source: a human donor in good health (CMV status not recorded). Some clones in this sample may be carry-over from other donors' samples. Each CDR3 is given with its conserved first and last residue. Not all rows give a size; the values are once, few, many and, for expanded clones, a class.

v_call: TRBV6-1; j_call: TRBJ2-2; clone_size: few; cdr3_aa: CASSEPLGTANTGELFF
v_call: TRBV5-1; j_call: TRBJ1-4; clone_size: few; cdr3_aa: CASSLFPPSGDEKLFF
v_call: TRBV7-9; j_call: TRBJ2-1; clone_size: many; cdr3_aa: CASSLGFKSSGAYNEQFF
v_call: TRBV20-1; j_call: TRBJ2-7; clone_size: .; cdr3_aa: CSARGQGLTYEQYF
v_call: TRBV6-6; j_call: TRBJ1-1; clone_size: many; cdr3_aa: CASSYSRIGTATILSNENTEAFF
v_call: TRBV27; j_call: TRBJ2-7; clone_size: .; cdr3_aa: CASSPRWDRGPYEQYF
v_call: TRBV12-3/TRBV12-4; j_call: TRBJ1-4; clone_size: .; cdr3_aa: CASSLSGFGEKLFF
v_call: TRBV12-3/TRBV12-4; j_call: TRBJ1-1; clone_size: many; cdr3_aa: CASSLGGTASEAFF
v_call: TRBV28; j_call: TRBJ1-4; clone_size: many; cdr3_aa: CASKGRGEKDEKLFF
v_call: TRBV7-6; j_call: TRBJ1-2; clone_size: many; cdr3_aa: CASSLRQGANYGYTF
v_call: TRBV12-3/TRBV12-4; j_call: TRBJ2-7; clone_size: few; cdr3_aa: CASSLGARGREQYF
v_call: TRBV25-1; j_call: TRBJ2-7; clone_size: .; cdr3_aa: CASSEYRAQVYEQYF